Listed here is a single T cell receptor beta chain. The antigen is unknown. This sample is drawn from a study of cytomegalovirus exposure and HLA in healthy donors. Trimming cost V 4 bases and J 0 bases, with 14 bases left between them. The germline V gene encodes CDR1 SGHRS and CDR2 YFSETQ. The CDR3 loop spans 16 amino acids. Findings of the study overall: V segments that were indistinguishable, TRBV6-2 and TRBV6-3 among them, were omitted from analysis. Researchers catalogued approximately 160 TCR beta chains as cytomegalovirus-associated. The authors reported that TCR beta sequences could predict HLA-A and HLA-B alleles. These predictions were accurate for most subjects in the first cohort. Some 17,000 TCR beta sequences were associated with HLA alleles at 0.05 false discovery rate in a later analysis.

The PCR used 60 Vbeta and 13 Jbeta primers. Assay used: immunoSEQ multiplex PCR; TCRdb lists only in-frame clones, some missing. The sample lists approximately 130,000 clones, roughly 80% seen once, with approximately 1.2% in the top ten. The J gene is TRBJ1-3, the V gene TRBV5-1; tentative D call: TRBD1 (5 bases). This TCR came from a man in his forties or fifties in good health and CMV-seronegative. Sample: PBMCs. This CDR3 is CASSREGPPSGNTIYF. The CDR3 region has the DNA TGCGCCAGCAGCCGGGAGGGGCCGCCCTCTGGAAACACCATATATTTT.